This T cell receptor beta chain was captured in a study of blood T cell repertoires in COVID-19. Study information: Specimens from acute and convalescent COVID-19 originated in the United States, Italy and Spain. The cDNA or gDNA used as material had been derived from T cells, B-cell-depleted T cells, or PBMCs.

The data were produced by immunoSEQ multiplex PCR, yet TCRdb's version contains in-frame clones alone and is incomplete. In the table there are approximately 120,000 clones, 70% to 75% of which are singletons. This CDR3 has 16 amino acids. Per germline, CDR1 SQVTM and CDR2 ANQGSEA. After removal of 2 bases from V and 4 bases from J, the junction contained 8 bases not matched to a gene. A Seattle source enrolled patients during active infection and followed them longitudinally. The chain links TRBV29-1 to TRBJ1-4; 9 positions match TRBD1. Source material: peripheral blood. The source is a man at least 80 years old with COVID-19, enrolled during active disease. CDR3 nucleotides: TGCAGCGTTGAATCAGCGAGACAGGGGGGTAATGAAAAACTGTTTTTT. It yields the protein CSVESARQGGNEKLFF.